Each of the 7 T cell receptor beta chains below was sequenced from the same sample in a study of T cell responses to AZD1222 COVID-19 vaccine. Measured with immunoSEQ multiplex PCR; TCRdb has only the in-frame clones, and not every one. The table has about 150,000 clones, about 92% seen once. Sequenced here: peripheral blood, sampled on day 0 of AZD1222 vaccination. Receptor source: an adult in good health.

This clone was observed a single time. V is TRBV4-1 and J is TRBJ2-6, with D possibly matching TRBD2 (5 bases). The length of the CDR3 is 18 residues. With 4 bases removed from V and 0 bases from J, the gap between germline ends came to 16 bases. CDR1 is MGHRA, CDR2 YSYEKL, per germline. The CDR3 nucleotides are TGCGCCAGCAGCCGATTCCCCGGGGAACACTCTGGGGCCAACGTCCTGACTTTC. Residues: CASSRFPGEHSGANVLTF.

The chain carries TRBV6-1 and TRBJ2-1; 8 bases line up with TRBD1. The ends lost 3 bases at V and 5 bases at J; junction bases unmatched: 6. Germline-derived CDR1 and CDR2 are MNHNS and SASEGT. The CDR3 totals 15 residues. The CDR3, as DNA: TGTGCCAGCAGTGAGGGACAGGAAACACACAATGAGCAGTTCTTC. This gives the protein CASSEGQETHNEQFF.

In this sample, this clone turned up once. The chain uses TRBV4-3 and TRBJ1-1, with 7 nucleotides matching TRBD1. J was trimmed by 5 bases and V by 4 bases; bases with no gene match: 10. CDR3 length: 15 residues. Per the germline V gene, CDR1 is LGHNA and CDR2 is YSLEER. CDR3 residues: CASSRTPTGQTEAFF. The CDR3 DNA reads TGCGCCAGCAGCCGAACGCCGACAGGGCAAACTGAAGCTTTCTTT.

The V and J genes are TRBV3-1 (or the pseudogene TRBV3-2) and TRBJ2-2; D is undetermined. This CDR3 region has 16 residues. Germline values: CDR1 LGHDT, CDR2 YNNKEL (reference sequence). V was trimmed by 0 bases and J by 3 bases, leaving 11 bases between them. The CDR3 is CASSQDRAVDTGELFF. The CDR3 coding sequence is TGTGCCAGCAGCCAAGATCGGGCGGTGGACACCGGGGAGCTGTTTTTT.

The CDR3 sequence: CASSPGTGGLIYGYTF. The CDR3 nucleotides read TGTGCCAGCAGCCCCGGGACAGGGGGCTTAATCTATGGCTACACCTTC. This chain uses TRBV6-4 with TRBJ1-2; 12 bases align to TRBD1. V lost 6 bases to trimming and J lost 4 bases; unmatched junction nucleotides: 9. CDR1 and CDR2 (germline): MRHNA, SNTAGT. CDR3 length: 16 amino acids.

This clone was detected once. The chain carries TRBV27 and TRBJ1-5; TRBD1 is a possible D gene (5 bases). The germline gives CDR1 MNHEY, CDR2 SMNVEV (reference sequence). Trimming cost V 6 bases and J 0 bases, with 12 bases left between them. This CDR3 contains 15 residues. This CDR3 is CASSFRAYSNQPQHF. DNA of the CDR3: TGTGCCAGCAGCTTCAGGGCTTATAGCAATCAGCCCCAGCATTTT.

The chain is built from TRBV10-2 and TRBJ1-5; D is possibly TRBD1 (5 bases). The CDR3 loop spans 13 amino acids. Germline lookup yields CDR1 WSHSY and CDR2 SAAADI. V was pared by 5 bases and J by 4 bases, with 9 bases between. The CDR3 is CASSQGSNQPQHF. As DNA, the CDR3 is TGCGCCAGCAGTCAGGGAAGTAATCAGCCCCAGCATTTT.